This T cell receptor beta chain was captured by sequencing in a study of T cells in Graves' hyperthyroidism and ophthalmopathy. Study background: Specimen type is peripheral blood, collected at initial diagnosis prior to any treatment.

This clonotype showed up many times. V dropped 5 bases and J dropped 5 bases, with 8 bases sitting between them. The CDR3 length is 12 residues. Germline CDR1 reads SGHAT; CDR2 reads FQNNGV. TCR beta CDR3 region amplification was performed from RNA transcripts. The HTBI set primed first-round TCR CDR3 RT-PCR. MiXCR was run by TCRdb on the multiplex PCR reads, yielding one entry per CDR3 protein. The repertoire has roughly 380,000 distinct CDR3 sequences, about 15% of them found once; the top ten carry about 11%. The TCR sequence derives from a woman aged 55-70 years with Graves' hyperthyroidism. The chain links TRBV11-2 to TRBJ2-3; D ambiguous. Sequenced material: blood. This CDR3 is CASSQDQDTQYF. In DNA form, the CDR3 reads TGTGCCAGCAGCCAAGACCAAGATACGCAGTATTTT.